These 4 T cell receptor beta chains were all obtained from the same sample, sequenced in a study of control samples from healthy donors and cancer patients. The table came from immunoSEQ multiplex PCR; TCRdb's copy has only in-frame clones and leaves some out. The sample data list approximately 190,000 clones. The sample consisted of blood. Source of these receptors: a woman aged 25-40 years in good health.

The chain is built from TRBV28 and TRBJ1-6; possibly TRBD1 for D (5 bases). The V end lost 4 bases, the J end lost 3 bases, and 13 bases lay between the germline ends. CDR1 is MDHEN and CDR2 is SYDVKM in the germline V gene. The CDR3 extends over 16 amino acids. The CDR3 DNA is TGTGCCAGCAGTTCTGGGACGGAACACTATAATTCACCCCTCCACTTT. Protein: CASSSGTEHYNSPLHF.

This chain connects TRBV29-1 to TRBJ1-1; possible D gene TRBD1, 6 bases. This CDR3 is built from 12 residues. Germline lookup yields CDR1 SQVTM and CDR2 ANQGSEA. V was cut by 6 bases and J by 0 bases, with 8 bases left in between. The CDR3 sequence: CSVTGLNTEAFF. CDR3 bases: TGCAGCGTGACAGGCCTGAACACTGAAGCTTTCTTT.

The chain recombines TRBV7-8 with TRBJ2-1; 7 bases agree with TRBD1. J gave up 11 bases and V 4 bases, and 5 bases lay outside the gene matches. Germline-derived CDR1 and CDR2 are SGHVS and FQNEAQ. This CDR3 is built from 12 residues. The CDR3 reads CASSSRQGKQFF. The DNA of the CDR3 is TGTGCCAGCAGCTCCCGACAGGGCAAGCAGTTCTTC.

The gene calls are TRBV11-3 and TRBJ2-5, with no clear D. Germline-derived CDR1 and CDR2 are SGHNT and YENEEA. The CDR3 is 13 residues long. V dropped 0 bases and J dropped 3 bases, with 5 bases sitting between them. The CDR3 loop reads CASSLDVEETQYF. Here the CDR3 DNA reads TGTGCCAGCAGCTTAGACGTTGAAGAGACCCAGTACTTC.